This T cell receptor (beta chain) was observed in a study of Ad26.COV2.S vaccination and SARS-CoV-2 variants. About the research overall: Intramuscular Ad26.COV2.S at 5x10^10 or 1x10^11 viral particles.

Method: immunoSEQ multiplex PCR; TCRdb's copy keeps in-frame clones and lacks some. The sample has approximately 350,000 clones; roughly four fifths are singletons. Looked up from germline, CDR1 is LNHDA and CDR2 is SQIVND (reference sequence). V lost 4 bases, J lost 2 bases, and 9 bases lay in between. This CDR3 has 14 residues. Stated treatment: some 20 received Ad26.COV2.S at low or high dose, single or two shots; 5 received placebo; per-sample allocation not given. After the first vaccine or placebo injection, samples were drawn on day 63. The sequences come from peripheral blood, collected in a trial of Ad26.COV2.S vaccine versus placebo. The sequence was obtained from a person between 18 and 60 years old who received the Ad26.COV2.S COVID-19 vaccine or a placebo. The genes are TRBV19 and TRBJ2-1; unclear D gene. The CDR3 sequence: CASSTNRAYNEQFF. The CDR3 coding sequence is TGTGCCAGTAGTACAAACCGGGCCTACAATGAGCAGTTCTTC.